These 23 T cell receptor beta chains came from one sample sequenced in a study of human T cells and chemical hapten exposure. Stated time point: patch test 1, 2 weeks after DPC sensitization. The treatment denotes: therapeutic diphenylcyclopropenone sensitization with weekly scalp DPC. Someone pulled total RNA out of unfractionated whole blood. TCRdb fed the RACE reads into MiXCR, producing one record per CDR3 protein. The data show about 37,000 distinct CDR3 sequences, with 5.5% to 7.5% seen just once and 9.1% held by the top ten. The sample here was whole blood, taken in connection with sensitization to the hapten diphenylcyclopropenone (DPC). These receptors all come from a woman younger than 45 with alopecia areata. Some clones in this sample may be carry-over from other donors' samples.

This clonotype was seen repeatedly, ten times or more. CDR3 protein: CATSTGSYPYEQYF. As DNA, the CDR3 is TGTGCCACCAGCACCGGGTCCTACCCCTACGAGCAGTACTTC. The V gene is TRBV15, the J gene TRBJ2-7; D gene ambiguous. Germline CDR1 reads LNHNV; CDR2 reads YYDKDF (reference sequence). V was pared by 4 bases and J by 2 bases, with 12 bases between. The CDR3 totals 14 residues.

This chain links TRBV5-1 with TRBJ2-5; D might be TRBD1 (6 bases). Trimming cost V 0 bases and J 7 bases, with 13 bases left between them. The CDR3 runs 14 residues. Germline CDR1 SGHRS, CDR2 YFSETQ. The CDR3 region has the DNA TGCGCCAGCAGCTTGGAGGCAGGGGAAGGGACCCAGTACTTC. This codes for CASSLEAGEGTQYF.

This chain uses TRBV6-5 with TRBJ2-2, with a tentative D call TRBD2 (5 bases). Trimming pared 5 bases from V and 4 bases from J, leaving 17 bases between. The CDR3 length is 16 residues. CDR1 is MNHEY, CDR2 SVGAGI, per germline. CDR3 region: CASSPLTGRGTGELFF. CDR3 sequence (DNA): TGTGCCAGCAGTCCCTTAACGGGCCGGGGCACCGGGGAGCTGTTTTTT.

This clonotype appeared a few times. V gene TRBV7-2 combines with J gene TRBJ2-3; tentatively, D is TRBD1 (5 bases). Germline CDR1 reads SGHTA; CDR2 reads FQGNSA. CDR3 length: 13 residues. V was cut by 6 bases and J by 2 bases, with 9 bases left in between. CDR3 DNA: TGTGCCAGCAGACAAGGGGCCACAGATACGCAGTATTTT. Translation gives CASRQGATDTQYF.

The DNA of the CDR3 is TGTGCCAGCTCATCGAACAATCGCCAGGCTGAAAACTATGGCTACACCTTC. Translating it yields CASSSNNRQAENYGYTF. The chain uses TRBV18 and TRBJ1-2; D remains ambiguous. The germline V and J ends were trimmed by 5 bases and 2 bases, with 21 bases remaining between them. Per the germline V gene, CDR1 is KGHSH and CDR2 is LQKENI. The CDR3 sequence is 17 residues long.

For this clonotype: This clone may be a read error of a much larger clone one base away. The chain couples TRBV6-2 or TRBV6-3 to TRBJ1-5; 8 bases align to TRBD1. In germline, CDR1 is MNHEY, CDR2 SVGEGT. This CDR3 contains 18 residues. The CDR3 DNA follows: TGTGCCAGCAGTTCAATGCCCCCGGGACAGGACATATATCAGACCCAGCATTTT. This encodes CASSSMPPGQDIYQTQHF.

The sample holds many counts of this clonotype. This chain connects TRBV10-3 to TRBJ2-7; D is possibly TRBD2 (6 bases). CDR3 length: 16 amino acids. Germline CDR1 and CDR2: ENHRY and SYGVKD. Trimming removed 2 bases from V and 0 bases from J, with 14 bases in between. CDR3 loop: CAISEPRGGASYEQYF. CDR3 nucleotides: TGTGCCATCAGTGAGCCCCGAGGCGGGGCCTCCTACGAGCAGTACTTC.

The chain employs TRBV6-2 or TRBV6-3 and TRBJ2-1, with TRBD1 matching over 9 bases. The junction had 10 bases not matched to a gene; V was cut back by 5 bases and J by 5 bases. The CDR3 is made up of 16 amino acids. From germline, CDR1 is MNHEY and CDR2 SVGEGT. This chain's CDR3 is CASSRPDRGINNEQFF. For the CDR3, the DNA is TGTGCCAGCAGTCGCCCGGACAGGGGTATCAACAATGAGCAGTTCTTC.

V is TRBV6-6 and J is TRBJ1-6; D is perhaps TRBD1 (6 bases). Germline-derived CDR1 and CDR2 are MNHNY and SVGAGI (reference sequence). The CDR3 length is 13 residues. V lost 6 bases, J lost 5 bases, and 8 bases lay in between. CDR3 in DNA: TGTGCCAGCAGGGACAGCCATAATTCACCCCTCCACTTT. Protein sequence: CASRDSHNSPLHF.

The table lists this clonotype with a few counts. This CDR3 reads CASSQGMMGAEAFF. The CDR3 DNA sequence: TGTGCCAGCAGCCAAGGGATGATGGGGGCTGAAGCTTTCTTT. This chain joins TRBV14 and TRBJ1-1, with D perhaps TRBD1 (5 bases). Trimming pared 1 base from V and 6 bases from J, leaving 12 bases between. Per germline, CDR1 SGHDN and CDR2 FVKESK. This CDR3 contains 14 residues.

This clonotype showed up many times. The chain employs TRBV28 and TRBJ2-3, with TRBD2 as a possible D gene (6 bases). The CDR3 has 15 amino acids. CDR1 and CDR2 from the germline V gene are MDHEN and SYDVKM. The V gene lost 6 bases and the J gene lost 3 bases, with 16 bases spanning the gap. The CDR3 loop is CASRGGAIGTDTQYF. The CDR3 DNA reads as TGTGCCAGCAGAGGAGGGGCAATAGGGACAGATACGCAGTATTTT.

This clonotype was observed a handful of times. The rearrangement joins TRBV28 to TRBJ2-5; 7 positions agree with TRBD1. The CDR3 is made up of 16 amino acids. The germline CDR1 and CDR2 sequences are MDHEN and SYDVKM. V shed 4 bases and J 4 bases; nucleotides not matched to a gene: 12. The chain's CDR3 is CASSSPDRDVGETQYF. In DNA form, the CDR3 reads TGTGCCAGCAGTTCTCCAGACAGGGACGTTGGAGAGACCCAGTACTTC. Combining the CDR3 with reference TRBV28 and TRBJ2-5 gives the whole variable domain DVKVTQSSRYLVKRTGEKVFLECVQDMDHENMFWYRQDPGLGLRLIYFSYDVKMKEKGDIPEGYSVSREKKERFSLILESASTNQTSMYLCASSSPDRDVGETQYFGPGTRLLVL.

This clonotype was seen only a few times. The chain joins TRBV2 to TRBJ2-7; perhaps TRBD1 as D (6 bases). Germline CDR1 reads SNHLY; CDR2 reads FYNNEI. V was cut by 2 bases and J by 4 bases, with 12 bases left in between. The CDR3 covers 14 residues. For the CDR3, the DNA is TGTGCCAGCAGTGAACAGGGGATAGGATACGAGCAGTACTTC. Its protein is CASSEQGIGYEQYF.

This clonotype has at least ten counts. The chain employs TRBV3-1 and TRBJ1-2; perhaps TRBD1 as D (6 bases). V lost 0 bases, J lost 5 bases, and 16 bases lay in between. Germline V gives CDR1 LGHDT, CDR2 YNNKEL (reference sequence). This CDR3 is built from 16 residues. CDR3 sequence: CASSQESRGGRYGYTF. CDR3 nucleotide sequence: TGTGCCAGCAGCCAAGAGTCCAGGGGCGGGCGATATGGCTACACCTTC.

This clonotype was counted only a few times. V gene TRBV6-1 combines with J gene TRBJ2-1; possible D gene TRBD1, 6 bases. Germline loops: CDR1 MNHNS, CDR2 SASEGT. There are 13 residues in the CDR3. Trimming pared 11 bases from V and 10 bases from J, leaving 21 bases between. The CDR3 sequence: CALHSPGDTEQFF. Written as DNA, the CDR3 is TGTGCCCTTCATTCGCCTGGGGACACCGAGCAGTTCTTC.

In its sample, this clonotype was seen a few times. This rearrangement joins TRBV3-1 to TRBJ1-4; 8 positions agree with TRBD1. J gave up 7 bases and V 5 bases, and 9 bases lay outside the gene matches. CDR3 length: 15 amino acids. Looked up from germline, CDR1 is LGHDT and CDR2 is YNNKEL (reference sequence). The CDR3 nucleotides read TGTGCCAGCAGCACCCGACAGGGGACGACTGAAAAACTGTTTTTT. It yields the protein CASSTRQGTTEKLFF. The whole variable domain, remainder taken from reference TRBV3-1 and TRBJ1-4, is DTAVSQTPKYLVTQMGNDKSIKCEQNLGHDTMYWYKQDSKKFLKIMFSYNNKELIINETVPNRFSPKSPDKAHLNLHINSLELGDSAVYFCASSTRQGTTEKLFFGSGTQLSVL.

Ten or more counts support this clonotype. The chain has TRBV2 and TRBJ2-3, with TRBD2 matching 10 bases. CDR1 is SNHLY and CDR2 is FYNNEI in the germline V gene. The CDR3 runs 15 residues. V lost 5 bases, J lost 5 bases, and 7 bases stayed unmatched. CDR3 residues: CASSFGTSVGDTQYF. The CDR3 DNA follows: TGTGCCAGCAGTTTCGGGACTAGCGTTGGAGATACGCAGTATTTT.

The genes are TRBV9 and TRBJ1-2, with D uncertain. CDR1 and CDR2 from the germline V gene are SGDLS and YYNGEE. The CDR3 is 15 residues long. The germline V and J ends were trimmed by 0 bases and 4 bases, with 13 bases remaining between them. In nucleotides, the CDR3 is TGTGCCAGCAGCGTAGGGTCGGATGTAGGCTATGGCTACACCTTC. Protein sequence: CASSVGSDVGYGYTF.

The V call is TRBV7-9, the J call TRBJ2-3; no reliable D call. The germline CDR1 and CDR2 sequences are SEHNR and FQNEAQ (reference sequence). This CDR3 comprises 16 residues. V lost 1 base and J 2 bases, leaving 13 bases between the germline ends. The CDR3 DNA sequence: TGTGCCAGCAGCTTAGTTGAGAAGGCTCCCACAGATACGCAGTATTTT. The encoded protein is CASSLVEKAPTDTQYF.

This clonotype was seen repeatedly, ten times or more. The CDR3 reads CASSPRTGKEPQHF. The DNA for the CDR3 is TGTGCCAGCAGTCCCCGGACAGGGAAGGAGCCCCAGCATTTT. The chain uses TRBV6-5 and TRBJ1-5; TRBD1 matches 8 bases. Germline V gene data show CDR1 as MNHEY and CDR2 as SVGAGI. V shed 5 bases, J shed 8 bases, and the junction held 8 bases outside the gene matches. The CDR3 is 14 residues long.

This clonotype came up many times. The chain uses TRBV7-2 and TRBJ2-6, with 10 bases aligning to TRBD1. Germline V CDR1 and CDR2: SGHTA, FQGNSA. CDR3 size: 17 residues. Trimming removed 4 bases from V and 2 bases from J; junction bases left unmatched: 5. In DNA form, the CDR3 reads TGTGCCAGCAGCTCGCCGGGACAGGGGACTGGGGCCAACGTCCTGACTTTC. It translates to CASSSPGQGTGANVLTF.

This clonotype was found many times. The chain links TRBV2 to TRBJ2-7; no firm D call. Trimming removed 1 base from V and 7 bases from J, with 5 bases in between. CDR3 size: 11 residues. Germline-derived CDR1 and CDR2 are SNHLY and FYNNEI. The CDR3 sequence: CASSEVSEQYF. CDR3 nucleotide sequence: TGTGCCAGCAGTGAAGTGTCAGAGCAGTACTTC.

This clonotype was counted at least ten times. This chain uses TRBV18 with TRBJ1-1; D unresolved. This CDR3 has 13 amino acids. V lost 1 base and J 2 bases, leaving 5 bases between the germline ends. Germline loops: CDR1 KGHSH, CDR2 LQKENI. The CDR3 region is CASSPRSNTEAFF. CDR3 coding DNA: TGTGCCAGCTCACCACGTTCCAACACTGAAGCTTTCTTT.